Listed below are T cell receptor beta chains from one sample, sequenced in a study of sequential checkpoint blockade in melanoma. Sequenced by immunoSEQ multiplex PCR; TCRdb stores in-frame clones only, minus some. The sample holds approximately 13,000 clones, roughly 27% seen once. The source was tumor tissue (inferred from file names), collected from a patient given nivolumab and ipilimumab in sequence. These receptors all come from a human donor with melanoma. CDR3s include the opening cysteine and the closing phenylalanine or tryptophan. D genes are given only for firm matches. For some rows the clone size is stated as once, few or many, or as a class when expanded; others skip it.

D gene: TRBD2; CDR3 length: 18; J gene: TRBJ2-5; clone size: NA; V gene: TRBV28; CDR3 protein: CASSLQLAGGLGGETQYF; CDR3 DNA: TGTGCCAGCAGTTTACAGCTAGCGGGAGGCCTCGGTGGAGAGACCCAGTACTTC
D gene: TRBD1; CDR3 length: 14; J gene: TRBJ2-1; clone size: few; V gene: TRBV7-6; CDR3 protein: CASGDRGRLGEQFF; CDR3 DNA: TGTGCCAGCGGAGACAGGGGGCGGTTAGGTGAGCAGTTCTTC
D gene: NA; CDR3 length: 16; J gene: TRBJ2-2; clone size: NA; V gene: TRBV18; CDR3 protein: CASSLVATGNTGELFF; CDR3 DNA: TGTGCCAGCTCATTAGTTGCGACAGGGAACACCGGGGAGCTGTTTTTT
D gene: NA; CDR3 length: 16; J gene: TRBJ2-6; clone size: NA; V gene: TRBV19; CDR3 protein: CASSTEQGYGANVLTF; CDR3 DNA: TGTGCCAGTAGTACCGAACAGGGATATGGGGCCAACGTCCTGACTTTC
D gene: NA; CDR3 length: 14; J gene: TRBJ2-7; clone size: NA; V gene: TRBV9; CDR3 protein: CASSPGPLSYEQYF; CDR3 DNA: TGTGCCAGCAGCCCCGGGCCCCTAAGCTACGAGCAGTACTTC
D gene: NA; CDR3 length: 16; J gene: TRBJ1-5; clone size: few; V gene: TRBV15; CDR3 protein: CATSRAQGSPREPQHF; CDR3 DNA: TGTGCCACCAGCAGAGCTCAAGGGAGCCCCAGAGAGCCCCAGCATTTT
D gene: NA; CDR3 length: 13; J gene: TRBJ1-2; clone size: few; V gene: TRBV6-8; CDR3 protein: CASSQEADYGYTF; CDR3 DNA: TGTGCCAGCAGTCAGGAGGCGGACTATGGCTACACCTTC
D gene: TRBD2; CDR3 length: 17; J gene: TRBJ2-1; clone size: NA; V gene: TRBV15; CDR3 protein: CATSRDTAGGRGNEQFF; CDR3 DNA: TGTGCCACCAGCAGGGATACTGCAGGCGGGAGGGGCAATGAGCAGTTCTTC
D gene: NA; CDR3 length: 12; J gene: TRBJ1-1; clone size: few; V gene: TRBV19; CDR3 protein: CASSAGNTEAFF; CDR3 DNA: TGTGCCAGTAGTGCGGGAAACACTGAAGCTTTCTTT
D gene: NA; CDR3 length: 11; J gene: TRBJ1-1; clone size: NA; V gene: TRBV12-5; CDR3 protein: CASKGGNEAFF; CDR3 DNA: TGTGCCAGCAAGGGGGGGAATGAAGCTTTCTTT
D gene: NA; CDR3 length: 16; J gene: TRBJ2-5; clone size: many; V gene: TRBV11-3; CDR3 protein: CASSLGVQGLGETQYF; CDR3 DNA: TGTGCCAGCAGCTTAGGGGTACAGGGCCTGGGAGAGACCCAGTACTTC
D gene: TRBD1; CDR3 length: 13; J gene: TRBJ1-4; clone size: NA; V gene: TRBV10-2; CDR3 protein: CASTGQGSEKLFF; CDR3 DNA: TGCGCCAGCACCGGACAGGGGAGCGAAAAACTGTTTTTT
D gene: NA; CDR3 length: 14; J gene: TRBJ2-5; clone size: NA; V gene: TRBV18; CDR3 protein: CASGAAELQETQYF; CDR3 DNA: TGTGCCAGCGGCGCCGCGGAGCTCCAAGAGACCCAGTACTTC
D gene: TRBD1; CDR3 length: 16; J gene: TRBJ1-5; clone size: NA; V gene: TRBV19; CDR3 protein: CASIEAGGYSNQPQHF; CDR3 DNA: TGTGCCAGTATTGAGGCAGGGGGATATAGCAATCAGCCCCAGCATTTT
D gene: NA; CDR3 length: 16; J gene: TRBJ2-2; clone size: few; V gene: TRBV11-3; CDR3 protein: CASSLPDRPNTGELFF; CDR3 DNA: TGTGCCAGCAGCTTACCAGACAGGCCGAACACCGGGGAGCTGTTTTTT
D gene: NA; CDR3 length: 14; J gene: TRBJ2-7; clone size: few; V gene: TRBV6-8; CDR3 protein: CASKRAETLYEQYF; CDR3 DNA: TGTGCCAGCAAGCGGGCAGAGACTTTATACGAGCAGTACTTC
D gene: TRBD2; CDR3 length: 14; J gene: TRBJ2-1; clone size: few; V gene: TRBV6-8; CDR3 protein: CASSSRGGDNEQFF; CDR3 DNA: TGTGCCAGCAGTTCCCGGGGGGGCGACAATGAGCAGTTCTTC
D gene: TRBD1; CDR3 length: 15; J gene: TRBJ1-1; clone size: once; V gene: TRBV10-2; CDR3 protein: CASSGQGWGYTEAFF; CDR3 DNA: TGCGCCAGCAGTGGACAGGGATGGGGGTACACTGAAGCTTTCTTT
D gene: NA; CDR3 length: 12; J gene: TRBJ1-2; clone size: NA; V gene: TRBV19; CDR3 protein: CASSPPDDGYTF; CDR3 DNA: TGTGCCAGTAGCCCCCCTGACGATGGCTACACCTTC
D gene: NA; CDR3 length: 16; J gene: TRBJ1-3; clone size: NA; V gene: TRBV11-3; CDR3 protein: CASSLERGGYGNTIYF; CDR3 DNA: TGTGCCAGCAGCTTAGAACGGGGGGGTTATGGAAACACCATATATTTT
D gene: TRBD1; CDR3 length: 16; J gene: TRBJ2-1; clone size: few; V gene: TRBV9; CDR3 protein: CASSQVAGGSYNEQFF; CDR3 DNA: TGTGCCAGCAGTCAAGTGGCAGGGGGCTCCTACAATGAGCAGTTCTTC
D gene: NA; CDR3 length: 13; J gene: TRBJ1-3; clone size: NA; V gene: TRBV4-1; CDR3 protein: CASSRGDGNTIYF; CDR3 DNA: TGCGCCAGCAGCCGAGGGGATGGAAACACCATATATTTT
D gene: NA; CDR3 length: 14; J gene: TRBJ2-5; clone size: few; V gene: TRBV11-3; CDR3 protein: CASSLEGWGETQYF; CDR3 DNA: TGTGCCAGCAGCTTAGAAGGGTGGGGAGAGACCCAGTACTTC
D gene: NA; CDR3 length: 13; J gene: TRBJ2-5; clone size: NA; V gene: TRBV19; CDR3 protein: CASAKDGRSTQYF; CDR3 DNA: TGTGCCAGTGCCAAGGACGGGCGGTCGACCCAGTACTTC
D gene: TRBD1; CDR3 length: 13; J gene: TRBJ1-1; clone size: NA; V gene: TRBV18; CDR3 protein: CASTRQGWTEAFF; CDR3 DNA: TGTGCCAGCACCCGACAGGGGTGGACTGAAGCTTTCTTT
D gene: NA; CDR3 length: 16; J gene: TRBJ1-5; clone size: NA; V gene: TRBV28; CDR3 protein: CASSYAGRAGNQPQHF; CDR3 DNA: TGTGCCAGCAGTTACGCGGGGAGAGCGGGCAATCAGCCCCAGCATTTT
D gene: NA; CDR3 length: 16; J gene: TRBJ1-1; clone size: few; V gene: TRBV6-8; CDR3 protein: CASSSGGADTNTEAFF; CDR3 DNA: TGTGCCAGCAGTTCGGGGGGGGCTGACACGAACACTGAAGCTTTCTTT
D gene: TRBD1; CDR3 length: 14; J gene: TRBJ2-7; clone size: few; V gene: TRBV6-8; CDR3 protein: CASRPDRVSYEQYF; CDR3 DNA: TGTGCCAGCAGACCTGACAGGGTCTCCTACGAGCAGTACTTC
D gene: NA; CDR3 length: 17; J gene: TRBJ1-1; clone size: NA; V gene: TRBV4-1; CDR3 protein: CASSQDGGRTGNTEAFF; CDR3 DNA: TGCGCCAGCAGCCAAGATGGGGGAAGGACGGGGAACACTGAAGCTTTCTTT
D gene: TRBD2; CDR3 length: 15; J gene: TRBJ2-7; clone size: NA; V gene: TRBV6-8; CDR3 protein: CASSLAAGGPYEQYF; CDR3 DNA: TGTGCCAGCAGTCTAGCAGCGGGAGGGCCCTACGAGCAGTACTTC
D gene: NA; CDR3 length: 14; J gene: TRBJ1-1; clone size: NA; V gene: TRBV6-8; CDR3 protein: CASSKNTVNTEAFF; CDR3 DNA: TGTGCCAGCAGTAAAAACACAGTGAACACTGAAGCTTTCTTT
D gene: NA; CDR3 length: 18; J gene: TRBJ2-6; clone size: many; V gene: TRBV7-6; CDR3 protein: CASSLLEGSSSGANVLTF; CDR3 DNA: TGTGCTAGCAGCCTCCTAGAGGGGTCAAGCTCTGGGGCCAACGTCCTGACTTTC
D gene: NA; CDR3 length: 15; J gene: TRBJ2-3; clone size: NA; V gene: TRBV28; CDR3 protein: CASSSPAGNTNTQYF; CDR3 DNA: TGTGCCAGCAGTTCTCCGGCCGGGAATACGAATACGCAGTATTTT
D gene: NA; CDR3 length: 15; J gene: TRBJ2-2; clone size: NA; V gene: TRBV6-8; CDR3 protein: CASSYPPLNTGELFF; CDR3 DNA: TGTGCCAGCAGTTACCCACCCTTGAACACCGGGGAGCTGTTTTTT
D gene: TRBD1; CDR3 length: 18; J gene: TRBJ1-1; clone size: NA; V gene: TRBV9; CDR3 protein: CASSEWGQGVPLNTEAFF; CDR3 DNA: TGTGCCAGCAGCGAGTGGGGACAGGGCGTCCCATTGAACACTGAAGCTTTCTTT
D gene: NA; CDR3 length: 13; J gene: TRBJ2-7; clone size: NA; V gene: TRBV9; CDR3 protein: CASSLRLGLEQYF; CDR3 DNA: TGTGCCAGCAGCCTTAGACTAGGATTAGAACAGTACTTC
D gene: TRBD2; CDR3 length: 16; J gene: TRBJ2-7; clone size: NA; V gene: TRBV11-3; CDR3 protein: CASSPKGGRLMYEQYF; CDR3 DNA: TGTGCCAGCAGCCCCAAGGGCGGGAGGTTGATGTACGAGCAGTACTTC
D gene: TRBD2; CDR3 length: 13; J gene: TRBJ2-1; clone size: few; V gene: TRBV6-8; CDR3 protein: CAIHPGGRDEQFF; CDR3 DNA: TGTGCCATCCATCCGGGAGGTCGTGATGAGCAGTTCTTC
D gene: NA; CDR3 length: 14; J gene: TRBJ1-5; clone size: NA; V gene: TRBV6-8; CDR3 protein: CASSYSGANQPQHF; CDR3 DNA: TGTGCCAGCAGTTACTCAGGGGCTAATCAGCCCCAGCATTTT
D gene: NA; CDR3 length: 13; J gene: TRBJ1-3; clone size: NA; V gene: TRBV10-2; CDR3 protein: CASRGPGGNTIYF; CDR3 DNA: TGCGCCAGCCGGGGCCCGGGGGGAAACACCATATATTTT
D gene: TRBD2; CDR3 length: 17; J gene: TRBJ2-5; clone size: many; V gene: TRBV11-3; CDR3 protein: CASSQGLAGGPEETQYF; CDR3 DNA: TGTGCCAGCAGCCAGGGACTAGCGGGAGGGCCCGAGGAGACCCAGTACTTC
D gene: NA; CDR3 length: 13; J gene: TRBJ1-5; clone size: few; V gene: TRBV19; CDR3 protein: CASSTAQAQPQHF; CDR3 DNA: TGTGCCAGTAGTACTGCTCAGGCCCAGCCCCAGCATTTT
D gene: NA; CDR3 length: 16; J gene: TRBJ2-5; clone size: many; V gene: TRBV11-3; CDR3 protein: CASSLAWGAGSETQYF; CDR3 DNA: TGTGCCAGCAGCCTCGCGTGGGGCGCAGGTTCAGAGACCCAGTACTTC
D gene: NA; CDR3 length: 15; J gene: TRBJ2-1; clone size: NA; V gene: TRBV14; CDR3 protein: CASSWDGGYYNEQFF; CDR3 DNA: TGTGCCAGCAGCTGGGACGGGGGATACTACAATGAGCAGTTCTTC
D gene: TRBD2; CDR3 length: 13; J gene: TRBJ2-7; clone size: NA; V gene: TRBV29-1; CDR3 protein: CSVRSGVRVEQYF; CDR3 DNA: TGCAGCGTCCGGAGCGGGGTTCGGGTCGAGCAGTACTTC
D gene: TRBD2; CDR3 length: 15; J gene: TRBJ2-1; clone size: NA; V gene: TRBV5-1; CDR3 protein: CASSLALAGGGEQFF; CDR3 DNA: TGCGCCAGCAGCTTGGCACTAGCGGGAGGAGGGGAGCAGTTCTTC
D gene: TRBD1; CDR3 length: 15; J gene: TRBJ1-5; clone size: few; V gene: TRBV6-8; CDR3 protein: CASTVGDRGYQPQHF; CDR3 DNA: TGTGCCAGCACCGTCGGGGACAGGGGATACCAGCCCCAGCATTTT